The 8 T cell receptor delta chains reported below all come from one sample, sequenced in a study of Vδ1+ human thymocytes. The antigens these receptors bind are not known. Regarding the study as a whole: Thymic TRG and TRD repertoires appeared highly polyclonal.

The template was reverse-transcribed extracted RNA. The CDR3 regions were amplified by multiplex PCR from V-gene primers to a constant-region primer. TCRdb repeated clone calling on the multiplex PCR reads with CATT. The sample records tens of thousands of delta-chain clones, approximately 15% being singletons. The material sequenced was Vdelta1+ gamma-delta thymocytes from the thymus. Noted subset: FACS-sorted CD3+ TCRalphabeta- TCRVdelta1+ TCRVdelta2- thymocytes. The receptors stem from a boy younger than two who had congenital heart surgery.

The chain combines TRDV1 with TRDJ1; 12 positions match TRDD3. J was trimmed by 9 bases and V by 9 bases; bases with no gene match: 29. Germline-derived CDR1 and CDR2 are TSWWSYY and QGS. The CDR3 sequence is 20 residues long. CDR3 region: CALGGLPDHWGIPWMGELIF. In DNA form, the CDR3 reads TGTGCTCTGGGAGGGCTACCCGACCACTGGGGGATACCATGGATGGGGGAACTCATCTTT.

Notes on this clone: A junction boundary mismatches the germline segment, possibly from a read error. The rearrangement links TRDV1 to TRDJ1; 8 bases map to TRDD3. CDR1 TSWWSYY and CDR2 QGS come from the germline V gene. CDR3 length: 18 amino acids. The CDR3 nucleotides read TGTGCTCTTGGGGAAGACTTCCGACCATTACTGGGGGGTCATAAGCTCATCTTT. It codes for CALGEDFRPLLGGHKLIF.

This clone was found a few times. V and J are TRDV1 and TRDJ1; 13 positions match TRDD3. The J segment lost 0 bases and the V segment lost 4 bases, leaving 11 bases of the junction unmatched. From germline, CDR1 is TSWWSYY and CDR2 QGS. The length of the CDR3 is 19 residues. CDR3 DNA sequence: TGTGCTCTTGGGGTGGGGCCCGTACTGGGGGATACGGACACCGATAAACTCATCTTT. Translated, it gives CALGVGPVLGDTDTDKLIF.

This chain connects TRDV1 to TRDJ1, with a tentative D call TRDD3 (6 bases). Germline V gene lookup returns CDR1 TSWWSYY and CDR2 QGS. There are 21 residues in the CDR3. V lost 0 bases to trimming and J lost 4 bases, with 30 bases between them. The CDR3 region has the DNA TGTGCTCTTGGGGAACTCGGCGGGCCTTACTCGGGGATGACGGATGGCGATAAACTCATCTTT. It codes for CALGELGGPYSGMTDGDKLIF.

The chain combines TRDV1 with TRDJ1; TRDD3 agrees at 8 bases. Per germline, CDR1 TSWWSYY and CDR2 QGS. V lost 3 bases to trimming and J lost 1 base; unmatched junction nucleotides: 16. This CDR3 spans 19 amino acids. Here the CDR3 reads CALGDPPAYWGLATDKLIF. As DNA, the CDR3 is TGTGCTCTTGGGGACCCACCCGCGTACTGGGGGTTAGCCACCGATAAACTCATCTTT.

This clone is labeled as medium-sized. Different DNA sequences within this sample yield the same CDR3. The V call is TRDV2, the J call TRDJ1; the D gene is possibly TRDD1 (5 bases). The CDR3 covers 13 residues. Trimming shortened V by 5 bases and J by 0 bases, and 9 bases separated the two germline ends. Germline loops: CDR1 GEAIGNYY, CDR2 EKD. For the CDR3, the DNA is TGTGCCTGTGCAAATATGTACACCGATAAACTCATCTTT. It codes for CACANMYTDKLIF.

The chain combines TRDV1 with TRDJ1, with TRDD2 matching 9 bases. Losses at the gene ends were 4 bases for V and 1 base for J; bases not matched to a gene: 22. The germline V gene has CDR1 TSWWSYY and CDR2 QGS. The CDR3 is 21 residues long. The chain's CDR3 is CALGAFLRLPRIAHPTDKLIF. As DNA, the CDR3 is TGTGCTCTTGGGGCCTTCCTACGATTGCCCCGAATAGCGCACCCCACCGATAAACTCATCTTT.

This clone was seen more than once but under ten times. This chain joins TRDV1 and TRDJ1; TRDD3 aligns across 12 bases. CDR1 is TSWWSYY, CDR2 QGS, per germline. The ends lost 2 bases at V and 0 bases at J; junction bases unmatched: 28. This CDR3 has 25 amino acids. CDR3 loop: CALGEILSPLGYWGIHVGYTDKLIF. The CDR3 coding sequence is TGTGCTCTTGGGGAAATTCTCTCGCCTTTAGGATACTGGGGGATACATGTTGGGTACACCGATAAACTCATCTTT.